This entry is about one T cell receptor (beta chain). Trimming took off 1 base at V and 8 bases at J, with 11 bases between the two ends. This CDR3 comprises 13 residues. The germline CDR1 and CDR2 sequences are SNHLY and FYNNEI. The record originates from a study of blood T cell repertoires in COVID-19. Recruits, aged roughly 18 to 90 years, lived in about two dozen US areas. Grouping used clinical history reported by participants in a survey and questionnaire. Assay: immunoSEQ multiplex PCR; the TCRdb copy retains only in-frame clones and omits some. The repertoire holds approximately 200,000 clones, about 86% seen once, with about 4% in the top ten.

V and J are TRBV2 and TRBJ1-2, with no clear D. The TCR comes from a woman in her 30s who had been exposed to COVID-19. Sequencing used PBMCs or T cells enriched from blood (not recorded which). The CDR3 reads CASSEGRVGGYTF. DNA for the CDR3: TGTGCCAGCAGTGAAGGGAGGGTGGGCGGCTACACCTTC.